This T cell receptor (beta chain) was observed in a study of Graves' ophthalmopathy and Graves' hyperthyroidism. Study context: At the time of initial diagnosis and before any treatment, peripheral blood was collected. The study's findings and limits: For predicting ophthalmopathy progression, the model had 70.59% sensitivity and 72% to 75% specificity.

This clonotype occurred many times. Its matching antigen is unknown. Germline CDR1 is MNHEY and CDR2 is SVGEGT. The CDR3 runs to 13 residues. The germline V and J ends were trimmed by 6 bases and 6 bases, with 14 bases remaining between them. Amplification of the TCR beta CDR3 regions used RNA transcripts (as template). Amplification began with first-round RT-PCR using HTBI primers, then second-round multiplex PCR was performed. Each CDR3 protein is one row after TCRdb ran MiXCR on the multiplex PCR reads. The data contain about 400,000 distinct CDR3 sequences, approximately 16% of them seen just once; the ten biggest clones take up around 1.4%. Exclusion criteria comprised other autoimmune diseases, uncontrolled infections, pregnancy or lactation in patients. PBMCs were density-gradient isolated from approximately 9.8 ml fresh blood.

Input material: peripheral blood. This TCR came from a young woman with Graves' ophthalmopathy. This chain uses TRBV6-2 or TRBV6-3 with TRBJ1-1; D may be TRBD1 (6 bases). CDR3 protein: CASRNRDFAEAFF. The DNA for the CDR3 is TGTGCCAGCAGAAACAGGGATTTCGCTGAAGCTTTCTTT.